This T cell receptor (beta chain) stems from a study of T cells in women clearing cervical HPV infection. Background on the study: Blood came at first lesion visit for cases, post-clearance for controls.

About this clone itself: One end of the junction is discordant with germline, which a read error may explain. The read finishes 3 residues shy of the CDR3 end, and the germline J gene is used to complete it.

Germline V gene lookup returns CDR1 SNHLY and CDR2 FYNNEI. The CDR3 has 17 residues. The data were produced by immunoSEQ multiplex PCR, yet TCRdb's version contains in-frame clones alone and is incomplete. The listing records approximately 31,000 clones. The sequence was obtained from a woman between 18 and 70 years old with a cervical HPV16 infection that either progressed to CIN3+ or cleared (not recorded which). V is TRBV2 and J is TRBJ1-1, with TRBD1 identical over 9 bases. Sequenced: blood buffy coat. The CDR3 spells CASSKAATGGHLTEAFF. The sequenced part of the CDR3 DNA is TGTGCCAGCAGTAAAGCCGCGACAGGGGGGCATCTCACTGAA.